This T cell receptor (beta chain) derives from a study of blood T cell repertoires in COVID-19. Under the authors' procedure: Scientists estimated how many nucleated cells there were by amplifying reference gene primers. Sequencing used immunoSEQ multiplex PCR; TCRdb keeps in-frame clones, though not all of them. Clone size and V and J calls were adopted from that table, with D and trimming inferred from the DNA. The sample lists roughly 250,000 clones, around 86% occurring once. This TCR was sampled from an older woman with active or convalescent COVID-19. The specimen was peripheral blood.

This CDR3 is CASRRGQGAGELFF. CDR3 DNA: TGTGCCAGCAGGCGGGGACAGGGAGCCGGGGAGCTGTTTTTT. V usage is TRBV27 and J usage is TRBJ2-2; TRBD1 aligns across 9 bases. CDR1 and CDR2 from the germline V gene are MNHEY and SMNVEV (reference sequence). V was pared by 6 bases and J by 6 bases, with 5 bases of the junction left unmatched. This CDR3 is built from 14 residues.